This record looks at one TCR beta chain sequence and its context. Its cognate antigen is unknown. Primers: 60 Vbeta forward and 13 Jbeta reverse. Sequenced by immunoSEQ multiplex PCR; TCRdb stores in-frame clones only, minus some. The sample consists of approximately 150,000 clones, more than 70% of them appearing once. The data stem from a study of cytomegalovirus exposure and HLA in healthy donors. Whole-study results and caveats: With further analysis later on, most CMV-associated TCR beta chains appeared HLA-restricted.

This receptor was taken from a man aged 60 to 75 in good health and CMV-seronegative. Material: PBMCs.

The CDR3 DNA sequence: TGTGCCAGCAGCCAGATGCAGGGCAATCAGCCCCAGCATTTT. Protein sequence: CASSQMQGNQPQHF. The chain has TRBV7-8 and TRBJ1-5; no reliable D call. This CDR3 contains 14 residues. CDR1 is SGHVS, CDR2 FQNEAQ, per germline. Trimming stripped 5 bases from V and 2 bases from J, with 10 bases between.